This TCR beta chain was profiled in a study of read filtering for tumor transcriptome and immune sequencing. This library used around 0.4 ug RNA and molecular barcoded adaptors spanning alpha/delta and beta/gamma chains. One entry per CDR3 protein, called by TCRdb with MiXCR from the reads. The sample consists of some 80,000 distinct CDR3 sequences, roughly an eighth of them appearing once. This clonotype has a count of ten or more. The CDR3 sequence is 13 residues long. In germline, CDR1 is SGHTA, CDR2 FQGNSA. Trimming stripped 4 bases from V and 2 bases from J, with 8 bases between. This receptor was obtained from a donor aged 40 or over with multiple myeloma. The sequenced sample consisted of a population of CD138-negative cells sorted from bone marrow. The chain links TRBV7-2 to TRBJ1-1, with no clear D. CDR3 DNA: TGTGCCAGCAGCTCGACCTACAACACTGAAGCTTTCTTT. It specifies CASSSTYNTEAFF.